This T cell receptor beta chain was captured in a study of siplizumab effects on memory and regulatory T cells. Study-level points and caveats: Naive T cells appeared more varied than memory cells and looked like key alloresponse contributors. Siplizumab significantly brought down the alloreactive sequences that trace back to unstimulated CD4+ memory cells. Unstimulated subsets were the mapping target of only a minor fraction of alloreactive clones.

In regard to this clone: Its target is unknown.

V was trimmed by 3 bases and J by 5 bases, leaving 14 bases between them. In germline, CDR1 is SNHLY, CDR2 FYNNEI. CDR3 size: 14 residues. Around 9.1 x 10^4 TCR templates per sample were assayed. The method was immunoSEQ multiplex PCR; TCRdb's version includes in-frame clones alone and lacks a portion of them. The sample shows more than 45,000 clones, over 85% of them seen only once. The sequenced sample was CD8+ T cells sorted from blood. The chain carries TRBV2 and TRBJ2-7; TRBD1 or TRBD2 may be the D gene (5 bases each). The receptor was derived from a human donor in good health. CDR3 bases: TGTGCCAGCAGTGACGGGACCTCTAGGGACGAGCAGTACTTC. Its translation is CASSDGTSRDEQYF.